This T cell receptor beta chain originates from a study of response to subunit inactivated influenza vaccine (dated by TCRdb to 2016 to 2019). Looking at the study overall: The study used deep quantitative T cell receptor repertoire profiling to track responses to a trivalent subunit inactivated influenza vaccine.

Results the study describes overall, beyond this receptor: According to the authors, only a limited number of new T cells may be recruited by each seasonal influenza vaccination.

A few counts support this clonotype. It lacks a known antigen. Per-nucleotide qualities are absent, and no much larger clonotype sits a single base away. Libraries were made using RT-PCR. Sequenced using an Illumina HiSeq 2500. TCRdb trimmed public reads at Q25 via fastp, called clones via MiXCR and kept in-frame beta chains. Rows matching on CDR3 protein sequence are summarized as one entry with the most common DNA and genes. For this sample there are roughly 630,000 distinct CDR3 sequences; 14% appear just once. The ten most abundant clones make up 6.5% to 8% of the sample. The germline V gene (reference sequence) gives CDR1 as DFQATT and CDR2 as SNEGSKA. V was cut back by 2 bases and J by 7 bases, leaving a gap of 15 bases between them. There are 14 amino acids in the CDR3, from cysteine to phenylalanine inclusive. The DNA shown is the 42-base CDR3, in frame from base 1.

The chain is assembled from TRBV20-1 and TRBJ1-5, with an unclear D gene assignment. Material: PBMCs from blood, obtained 14 to 15 days before vaccination. The TCR was taken from a man aged 45-65 years who received an inactivated influenza vaccine. Donor details come from another sample of the same person, matched by shared clones. The CDR3 sequence is CSARPRGSGQPQHF. In nucleotide form, the sequence is TGCAGTGCTAGACCCCGCGGGAGCGGACAGCCCCAGCATTTT.